This TCR beta chain was sequenced for a study of human T cells and chemical hapten exposure. Study as a whole: Small discrepancies in pooled library volume mainly accounted for the varying TCR yields per sample.

The time point is: patch test 2, 6 weeks after DPC sensitization. Indicated treatment: therapeutic diphenylcyclopropenone sensitization with weekly scalp DPC. V lost 8 bases and J 1 base, leaving 14 bases between the germline ends. The CDR3 runs to 15 residues. The germline CDR1 and CDR2 sequences are SEHNR and FQNEAQ (reference sequence). In this sample, this clonotype turned up many times. TCRdb redid the calling of the RACE reads with MiXCR, one entry per CDR3 protein. The sample consists of about 82,000 distinct CDR3 sequences, 6.5% to 8% of them appearing once. The TCR originated in a woman under 40 with alopecia areata. Some clones in this sample may be carry-over from other donors' samples. This sequence joins TRBV7-9 and TRBJ1-4; D perhaps matches TRBD1 (5 bases). The starting material was whole blood, obtained in connection with sensitization to the hapten diphenylcyclopropenone (DPC). The CDR3 DNA sequence: TGTGCCAGCCAGAGAAGGGGCGGAACTAATGAAAAACTGTTTTTT. Translated: CASQRRGGTNEKLFF.